In this sample, the clone carrying this TCR beta chain turned up once. Its cognate antigen is unknown. These data belong to a study of T cell repertoires in cytomegalovirus infection. For the study at large: HLA-B-restricted CMV epitopes that are well studied, plus recently identified HLA-C-restricted ones, were used by the study.

TCRdb re-called the reads with MiXCR, one entry per CDR3 protein. This sample has under 500,000 distinct CDR3 sequences, with under 45% found just once. The sequence derives from a human donor in good health (CMV status not recorded). Some clones in this sample may be carry-over from other donors' samples. Sequencing was performed on cultured PBMCs, taken from culture after CMV antigen stimulation.

CDR3 sequence: CSAQKGVAGYEQYF. The CDR3, as DNA: TGCAGTGCTCAGAAAGGGGTAGCGGGCTACGAGCAGTACTTC. The chain joins TRBV20-1 to TRBJ2-7; 7 nucleotides match TRBD2. Trimming removed 5 bases from V and 3 bases from J; junction bases left unmatched: 10. This CDR3 comprises 14 residues. CDR1 and CDR2 (germline): DFQATT, SNEGSKA (reference sequence).